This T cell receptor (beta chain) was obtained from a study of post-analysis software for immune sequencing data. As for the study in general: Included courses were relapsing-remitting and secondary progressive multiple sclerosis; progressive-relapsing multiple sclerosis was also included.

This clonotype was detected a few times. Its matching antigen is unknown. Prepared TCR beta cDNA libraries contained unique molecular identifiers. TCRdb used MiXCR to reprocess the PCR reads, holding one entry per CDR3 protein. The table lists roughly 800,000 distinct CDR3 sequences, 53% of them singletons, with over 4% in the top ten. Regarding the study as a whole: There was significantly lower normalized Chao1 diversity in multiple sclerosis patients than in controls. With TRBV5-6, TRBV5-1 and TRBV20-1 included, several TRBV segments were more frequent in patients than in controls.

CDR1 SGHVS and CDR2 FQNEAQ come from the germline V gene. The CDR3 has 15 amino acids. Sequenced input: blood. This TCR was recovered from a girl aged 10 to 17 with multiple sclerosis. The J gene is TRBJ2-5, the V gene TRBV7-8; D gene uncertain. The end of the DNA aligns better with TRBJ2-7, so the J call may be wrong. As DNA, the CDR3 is TGTGCCAGCAGCTTAAGGTCGGGTTCCCCCAACGAGCAGTACTTC. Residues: CASSLRSGSPNEQYF.